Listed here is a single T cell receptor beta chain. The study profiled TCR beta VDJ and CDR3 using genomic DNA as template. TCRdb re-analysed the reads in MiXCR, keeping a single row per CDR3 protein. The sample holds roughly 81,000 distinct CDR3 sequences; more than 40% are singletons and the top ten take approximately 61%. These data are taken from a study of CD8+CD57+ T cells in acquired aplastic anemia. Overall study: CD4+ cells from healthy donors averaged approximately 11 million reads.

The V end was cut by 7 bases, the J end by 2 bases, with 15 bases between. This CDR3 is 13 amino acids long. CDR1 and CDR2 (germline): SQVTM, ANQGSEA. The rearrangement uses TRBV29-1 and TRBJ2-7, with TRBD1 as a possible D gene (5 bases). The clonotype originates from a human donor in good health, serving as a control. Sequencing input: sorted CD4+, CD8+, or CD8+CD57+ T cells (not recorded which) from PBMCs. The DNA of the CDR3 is TGCAGCGGCACAGGACCTAAACCCTACGAGCAGTACTTC. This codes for CSGTGPKPYEQYF.